The clone carrying this T cell receptor (beta chain) was counted a few times. Its cognate antigen is unknown. J lost 7 bases, V lost 3 bases, and 5 bases had no gene match. The CDR3 is made up of 13 amino acids. CDR1 SQVTM and CDR2 ANQGSEA come from the germline V gene. Every single donor gave one heparinised blood draw, and these averaged about 100 mL. The data belong to a study of beta chain features in type 1 diabetes. Study-level information: Analysis included 107,917,701 sorted cells drawn from all samples. Findings and limits, study-wide: The study found moderately but significantly shorter TCRB CDR3s in all four CD4+ subsets of Type 1 diabetes patients.

Expressed TCRB transcripts were sequenced, since all the RNA that had been isolated was reverse transcribed. Naive, central memory and regulatory T cell samples averaged approximately 3.9 million immunoSEQ reads each. TCRdb's table, derived via immunoSEQ multiplex PCR, lists solely in-frame clones and lacks some. The sample lists about 740,000 clones; roughly 13% were seen once. The origin of this receptor is a man younger than 30 with type 1 diabetes. The chain couples TRBV29-1 to TRBJ1-2, with 10 bases matching TRBD1. Source material: naive CD4+ T cells from blood. For the CDR3, the DNA is TGCAGCGTTGACCGACAGGGGGCTTCTGGCTACACCTTC. Amino acid sequence: CSVDRQGASGYTF.